This T cell receptor (beta chain) originates from a study of long-term antiretroviral therapy in people with HIV. The run of the v3.0 immunoSEQ assay was at survey level. Using immunoSEQ multiplex PCR, the repertoire was profiled, and TCRdb retains in-frame clones only, with some absent. The sample carries 15,000 to 20,000 clones, roughly nine tenths recorded once. Notes on this clone: Its antigen is unidentified.

The CDR3 is 13 amino acids. Trimming at V came to 6 bases and at J to 4 bases, leaving 8 bases not matched to a gene. Germline CDR1 SQVTM, CDR2 ANQGSEA. Whole-study findings and limits: Even long-term ART left TRB diversity below transplant donor controls, despite gains.

The sequence derives from a man aged 60 to 69 with HIV. Sequences were derived from unsorted PBMCs, sampled 0.3 years after starting antiretroviral therapy. The gene calls are TRBV29-1 and TRBJ1-2; 7 bases line up with TRBD1. This CDR3 is CSVGTGVVYGYTF. In nucleotides, the CDR3 is TGCAGCGTGGGAACAGGGGTCGTCTATGGCTACACCTTC.